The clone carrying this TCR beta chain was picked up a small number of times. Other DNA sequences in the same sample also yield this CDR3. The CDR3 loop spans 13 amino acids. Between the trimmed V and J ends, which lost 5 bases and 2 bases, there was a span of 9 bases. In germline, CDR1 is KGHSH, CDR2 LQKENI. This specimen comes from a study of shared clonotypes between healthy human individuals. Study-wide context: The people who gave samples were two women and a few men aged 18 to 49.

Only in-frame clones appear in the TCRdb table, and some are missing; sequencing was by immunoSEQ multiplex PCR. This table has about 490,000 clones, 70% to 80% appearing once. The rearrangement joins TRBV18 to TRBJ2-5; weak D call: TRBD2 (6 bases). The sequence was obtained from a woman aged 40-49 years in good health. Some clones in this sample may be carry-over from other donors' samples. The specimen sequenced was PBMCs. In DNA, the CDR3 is TGTGCCAGCTCATCGGGAGTACAAGAGACCCAGTACTTC. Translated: CASSSGVQETQYF.